Presented here are 30 T cell receptor beta chains from one specimen sequenced in a study of a mutant IDH1 vaccine in newly diagnosed glioma (TCRdb year 2021). Their antigens are not known. The method was the immunoSEQ multiplex PCR assay. As stored in TCRdb, this immuneACCESS dataset retains in-frame rearrangements with V and J assigned. A fraction of the clones does not appear; measured against another copy, unresolved V genes explain less than half of the discrepancy, and the remainder lacks a known reason. For this sample the table gives about 30,000 clones, of which roughly 87% were detected only once. The biggest ten clones account for roughly 3.5% of the sample. This sample's time point label indicates: week 5, during vaccination. Every vaccine dose consisted of 300 ug of a 20-mer mutant IDH1 peptide in Montanide, administered subcutaneously together with topical imiquimod. The sequences come from peripheral blood mononuclear cells (PBMCs), collected from a glioma patient whose treatment included an IDH1 peptide vaccine. The source of these receptors is a woman aged 40 to 50 with glioma. Some clones in this sample may be carry-over from other donors' samples.

This clone has just one count. The V and J genes are TRBV28 and TRBJ1-1; 7 nucleotides line up with TRBD1. Looked up from germline, CDR1 is MDHEN and CDR2 is SYDVKM. The CDR3 is 13 residues long. The ends lost 8 bases at V and 7 bases at J; junction bases unmatched: 10. CDR3 DNA: TGTGCCAGCGCTGACAGGGAGGCTTTTGAAGCTTTCTTT. It codes for CASADREAFEAFF.

This clone has a single count. The chain is built from TRBV5-8 and TRBJ2-7; 7 nucleotides align to TRBD2. The germline CDR1 and CDR2 sequences are SGHTS and YDEGEE. Losses at the gene ends were 7 bases for V and 3 bases for J; bases not matched to a gene: 10. The CDR3 runs 14 residues. CDR3 sequence reads: CASAWGGPLYEQYF. CDR3 coding DNA: TGTGCCAGCGCGTGGGGGGGACCTCTCTACGAGCAGTACTTC.

The table lists this clone with a count of one. An end of the junction differs from the germline gene, which may be a read error. The rearrangement links TRBV7-7 to TRBJ2-2; D is possibly TRBD2 (5 bases). CDR1 and CDR2 (germline): SSHAT, FNYEAQ (reference sequence). The CDR3 runs 12 residues. For the CDR3, the DNA is TGTGCTAGCAGCTCGGGGTCCGGGGAGCTGTTTTTT. It is translated as CASSSGSGELFF.

The chain is built from TRBV7-8 and TRBJ2-2, with no clear D. Germline CDR1 and CDR2: SGHVS and FQNEAQ. The CDR3 runs 12 residues. The CDR3 reads CAEPRGTGELFF. DNA of the CDR3: TGTGCGGAACCCCGAGGCACCGGGGAGCTGTTTTTT.

The chain carries TRBV5-5 and TRBJ2-7; TRBD2 matches at 10 bases. Germline-derived CDR1 and CDR2 are SGHKS and YYEKEE (reference sequence). This CDR3 region has 15 residues. With 4 bases clipped from V and 0 bases from J, the junction kept 4 bases outside the gene matches. CDR3: CASSRAGGPSYEQYF. The CDR3 bases are TGTGCCAGCAGCCGAGCGGGAGGGCCCTCCTACGAGCAGTACTTC.

The chain recombines TRBV5-4 with TRBJ2-1; D assignment may be TRBD1 or TRBD2 (5 bases each). Trimming left V 4 bases short and J 7 bases short, with 12 bases between. Germline V gene sequence: CDR1 SGHNT, CDR2 YYREEE (reference sequence). This CDR3 region has 13 residues. CDR3 nucleotide sequence: TGTGCCAGCAGCCCGGGACCTTTGAATGAGCAGTTCTTC. It codes for CASSPGPLNEQFF.

The V call is TRBV7-2, the J call TRBJ2-4, with 7 bases that match TRBD2. The CDR3 loop spans 16 amino acids. Losses at the gene ends were 5 bases for V and 5 bases for J; bases not matched to a gene: 12. Germline values: CDR1 SGHTA, CDR2 FQGNSA. CDR3 protein: CASSRGGGRGENIQYF. CDR3 sequence (DNA): TGTGCCAGCAGCCGGGGCGGGGGTAGAGGGGAAAACATTCAGTACTTC.

CDR3 in DNA: TGTGCCAGCAGCTGGCGAAGCGGGGGGGCCGGGGAGCAGTTCTTC. Translated: CASSWRSGGAGEQFF. The chain employs TRBV7-2 and TRBJ2-1; the match to TRBD2 covers 10 bases. The CDR3 has 15 residues. The V and J ends lost 4 bases and 10 bases, in that order; junction bases with no gene match: 10. Germline values: CDR1 SGHTA, CDR2 FQGNSA. The variable domain in full, with the rest retrieved from reference TRBV7-2 and TRBJ2-1, is GAGVSQSPSNKVTEKGKDVELRCDPISGHTALYWYRQSLGQGLEFLIYFQGNSAPDKSGLPSDRFSAERTGGSVSTLTIQRTQQEDSAVYLCASSWRSGGAGEQFFGPGTRLTVL.

This clone qualifies as medium-sized. CDR3: CASSSGPPGTSVYEQYF. The CDR3 DNA sequence: TGTGCCAGCAGCTCTGGCCCTCCTGGGACTAGCGTCTACGAGCAGTACTTC. This rearrangement joins TRBV5-4 to TRBJ2-7; 10 bases agree with TRBD2. Germline loops: CDR1 SGHNT, CDR2 YYREEE (reference sequence). Trimming removed 3 bases from V and 3 bases from J; junction bases left unmatched: 12. The CDR3 totals 17 residues.

In DNA, the CDR3 is TGTGCCAGTAAGGGCAGGGACCAAGAGACCCAGTACTTC. Amino acids: CASKGRDQETQYF. The J gene is TRBJ2-5, the V gene TRBV7-6; a weak D match, TRBD1 (5 bases). The germline CDR1 and CDR2 sequences are SGHVS and FNYEAQ. This CDR3 comprises 13 residues. V was pared by 9 bases and J by 0 bases, with 11 bases between.

The chain joins TRBV29-1 to TRBJ1-1; a weak D match, TRBD1 (6 bases). The germline V and J ends were trimmed by 4 bases and 1 base, with 22 bases remaining between them. Germline CDR1 and CDR2: SQVTM and ANQGSEA. The CDR3 length is 17 residues. The CDR3 here is CSVVGTFWRGANTEAFF. The CDR3 region has the DNA TGCAGCGTTGTGGGCACCTTTTGGCGGGGGGCGAACACTGAAGCTTTCTTT. The full variable domain, with the rest looked up from reference TRBV29-1 and TRBJ1-1, is SAVISQKPSRDICQRGTSLTIQCQVDSQVTMMFWYRQQPGQSLTLIATANQGSEATYESGFVIDKFPISRPNLTFSTLTVSNMSPEDSSIYLCSVVGTFWRGANTEAFFGQGTRLTVV.

The chain employs TRBV6-1 and TRBJ2-3; tentatively, D is TRBD1 (6 bases). V was pared by 3 bases and J by 2 bases, with 12 bases between. The CDR3 spans 15 residues. CDR1 and CDR2 (germline): MNHNS, SASEGT. CDR3 DNA: TGTGCCAGCAGTGACGCAGGGGCCCTCACAGATACGCAGTATTTT. It specifies CASSDAGALTDTQYF.

The V call is TRBV9, the J call TRBJ2-7; the D is unclear. Germline CDR1 is SGDLS and CDR2 is YYNGEE. The CDR3 covers 15 residues. The V end was cut by 0 bases, the J end by 2 bases, with 12 bases between. The CDR3 loop is CASSVEERSPYEQYF. For the CDR3, the DNA is TGTGCCAGCAGCGTAGAAGAAAGGAGTCCCTACGAGCAGTACTTC.

The chain uses TRBV28 and TRBJ1-6; D remains ambiguous. The V gene's germline CDR1 is MDHEN and CDR2 SYDVKM. The CDR3 contains 13 residues. Trimming took off 4 bases at V and 8 bases at J, with 9 bases between the two ends. The CDR3 region is CASSSDEYSPLHF. The CDR3 DNA is TGTGCCAGCAGTTCCGACGAATATTCACCCCTCCACTTT.

The chain employs TRBV9 and TRBJ1-6; D possibly corresponds to TRBD1 (6 bases). Germline-derived CDR1 and CDR2 are SGDLS and YYNGEE. The CDR3 has 15 residues. Trimming shortened V by 0 bases and J by 6 bases, and 10 bases separated the two germline ends. The CDR3 coding sequence is TGTGCCAGCAGCGTAGTTGAACAGGGTAATTCACCCCTCCACTTT. It translates to CASSVVEQGNSPLHF.

The J gene is TRBJ1-1, the V gene TRBV7-3; 10 nucleotides line up with TRBD1. From germline, CDR1 is SGHTA and CDR2 FQGTGA. CDR3 length: 15 amino acids. The J segment lost 10 bases and the V segment lost 5 bases, leaving 13 bases of the junction unmatched. CDR3 protein: CASSLNPGQGSPAFF. CDR3 coding DNA: TGTGCCAGCAGCCTCAACCCGGGACAGGGGTCGCCAGCTTTCTTT. The whole variable domain, remainder taken from reference TRBV7-3 and TRBJ1-1, is GAGVSQTPSNKVTEKGKYVELRCDPISGHTALYWYRQSLGQGPEFLIYFQGTGAADDSGLPNDRFFAVRPEGSVSTLKIQRTERGDSAVYLCASSLNPGQGSPAFFGQGTRLTVV.

This chain connects TRBV6-4 to TRBJ2-3, with D possibly matching TRBD2 (6 bases). Germline V CDR1 and CDR2: MRHNA, SNTAGT. The germline V and J ends were trimmed by 4 bases and 2 bases, with 10 bases remaining between them. The CDR3 totals 14 residues. The CDR3 spells CASSALASTDTQYF. The CDR3 nucleotides read TGTGCCAGCAGTGCACTAGCATCCACAGATACGCAGTATTTT.

This chain connects TRBV27 to TRBJ1-1; TRBD1 agrees at 7 bases. Unmatched junction bases numbered 11, after V lost 11 bases and J lost 5 bases. The CDR3 loop spans 13 amino acids. Germline loops: CDR1 MNHEY, CDR2 SMNVEV (reference sequence). The CDR3 spells CASRGGFRTEAFF. CDR3 sequence (DNA): TGTGCCTCCCGAGGGGGCTTCAGAACTGAAGCTTTCTTT.

The rearrangement links TRBV27 to TRBJ2-7; 9 nucleotides match TRBD2. Germline CDR1 reads MNHEY; CDR2 reads SMNVEV (reference sequence). This CDR3 has 15 amino acids. The junction had 4 bases not matched to a gene; V was cut back by 1 base and J by 3 bases. CDR3 loop: CASSLFGSGSYEQYF. CDR3 nucleotide sequence: TGTGCCAGCAGTTTATTCGGTAGCGGGAGCTACGAGCAGTACTTC.

The rearrangement links TRBV7-9 to TRBJ1-1; D might be TRBD1 (5 bases). Germline CDR1 SEHNR, CDR2 FQNEAQ (reference sequence). Trimming took 4 bases from V and 0 from J, leaving 12 bases between them. The CDR3 loop spans 15 amino acids. The CDR3 DNA sequence: TGTGCCAGCAGCTCTCCGGGACCGATGAACACTGAAGCTTTCTTT. Protein: CASSSPGPMNTEAFF.

The genes are TRBV7-2 and TRBJ1-3; D gene unclear. CDR1 is SGHTA and CDR2 is FQGNSA in the germline V gene. CDR3 length: 17 residues. The germline V and J ends were trimmed by 1 base and 1 base, with 14 bases remaining between them. Here the CDR3 reads CASSLGKQRFSGNTIYF. The CDR3 bases are TGTGCCAGCAGCTTAGGAAAACAGCGGTTTTCTGGAAACACCATATATTTT. The full variable domain, with the rest looked up from reference TRBV7-2 and TRBJ1-3, is GAGVSQSPSNKVTEKGKDVELRCDPISGHTALYWYRQSLGQGLEFLIYFQGNSAPDKSGLPSDRFSAERTGGSVSTLTIQRTQQEDSAVYLCASSLGKQRFSGNTIYFGEGSWLTVV.

In its sample, this clone was seen a few times. V usage is TRBV7-6 and J usage is TRBJ1-5; TRBD1 might be the D (6 bases). The V end lost 1 base, the J end lost 6 bases, and 13 bases lay between the germline ends. Germline V CDR1 and CDR2: SGHVS, FNYEAQ. The CDR3 length is 15 residues. The CDR3 reads CASSLGQGIGQPQHF. The DNA for the CDR3 is TGTGCCAGCAGCTTAGGTCAGGGGATCGGTCAGCCCCAGCATTTT.

The chain recombines TRBV7-9 with TRBJ2-1; no definite D call. CDR3 length equals 16 residues. V was shortened by 1 base and J by 2 bases, with 12 bases between the two germline ends. Germline loops: CDR1 SEHNR, CDR2 FQNEAQ (reference sequence). Here the CDR3 reads CASSLVPRVAYNEQFF. CDR3 DNA: TGTGCCAGCAGCTTAGTACCAAGGGTGGCCTACAATGAGCAGTTCTTC.

This sequence joins TRBV2 and TRBJ1-6; D ambiguous. The CDR3 is 17 amino acids. Per the germline V gene, CDR1 is SNHLY and CDR2 is FYNNEI. V dropped 3 bases and J dropped 0 bases, with 12 bases sitting between them. The CDR3 region has the DNA TGTGCCAGCAGTGAGGCCGGACCGAGCTCCTATAATTCACCCCTCCACTTT. This gives the protein CASSEAGPSSYNSPLHF.

The chain couples TRBV5-1 to TRBJ1-6; TRBD1 matches 9 bases. This CDR3 is built from 13 residues. Trimming at V came to 7 bases and at J to 9 bases, leaving 5 bases not matched to a gene. CDR1 is SGHRS and CDR2 is YFSETQ in the germline V gene. CDR3 sequence (DNA): TGCGCCAGCCGACAGGGGGATGGTTCACCCCTCCACTTT. It is translated as CASRQGDGSPLHF.

The count of this clone is one. The genes are TRBV13 and TRBJ2-2; TRBD2 matches 10 bases. The CDR3 sequence is 16 residues long. Germline V lookup: CDR1 PRHDT, CDR2 FYEKMQ (reference sequence). V was pared by 5 bases and J by 5 bases, with 8 bases of the junction left unmatched. CDR3 in DNA: TGTGCCAGCAGCCCGCTAGCGGGAGAGGGAACCGGGGAGCTGTTTTTT. Its protein product is CASSPLAGEGTGELFF.

This chain links TRBV5-6 with TRBJ1-5; D gene ambiguous. Trimming left V 1 base short and J 4 bases short, with 12 bases between. CDR3 length: 15 residues. The germline V gene encodes CDR1 SGHDT and CDR2 YYEEEE. The CDR3 loop is CASSLSGGSNQPQHF. The CDR3 DNA reads as TGTGCCAGCAGCTTGTCGGGTGGTTCAAATCAGCCCCAGCATTTT.

V is TRBV10-3 and J is TRBJ2-7; D gene ambiguous. The CDR3 consists of 12 residues. Looked up from germline, CDR1 is ENHRY and CDR2 is SYGVKD. V was pared by 3 bases and J by 7 bases, with 10 bases between. The CDR3 region is CAISERLTEQYF. CDR3 bases: TGTGCCATCAGTGAAAGGTTGACAGAGCAGTACTTC.

This chain connects TRBV5-4 to TRBJ2-5; 9 nucleotides agree with TRBD2. CDR1 SGHNT and CDR2 YYREEE come from the germline V gene (reference sequence). V lost 4 bases, J lost 5 bases, and 6 bases stayed unmatched. The length of the CDR3 is 14 residues. The CDR3 DNA reads TGTGCCAGCAGCCTCGGACTAGCGATGGAGACCCAGTACTTC. This translates into CASSLGLAMETQYF.

The V gene is TRBV9, the J gene TRBJ2-3, with 9 bases matching TRBD2. The CDR3 totals 15 residues. Germline lookup yields CDR1 SGDLS and CDR2 YYNGEE. J lost 3 bases, V lost 1 base, and 3 bases had no gene match. Here the CDR3 DNA reads TGTGCCAGCAGCGTAAGGACTAGCGCAACAGATACGCAGTATTTT. This sequence encodes CASSVRTSATDTQYF.